This T cell receptor (beta chain) originates from a study of T cell repertoires in cytomegalovirus infection. Study-wide context: An indication of both CMV infection and matching HLA type came from public TCR beta signatures. Study conclusions and caveats: Ex vivo, HLA-C-restricted CMV-specific TCR beta clonotypes prevailed over the rest of the response.

CDR3 length: 12 amino acids. V was trimmed by 2 bases and J by 3 bases, leaving 4 bases between them. Germline loops: CDR1 DFQATT, CDR2 SNEGSKA (reference sequence). TCRdb processed the reads anew with MiXCR; each CDR3 protein has one entry. The sample carries hundreds of thousands of distinct CDR3 sequences, 24% recorded once. Points on this clonotype: What it recognizes is unknown.

The sample was CD8+ T cells from PBMCs. This sequence was found in a human donor in good health (CMV status not recorded). Some clones in this sample may be carry-over from other donors' samples. This sequence joins TRBV20-1 and TRBJ2-2; D unclear. CDR3 sequence reads: CSARLYTGELFF. The CDR3 DNA reads TGCAGTGCTAGACTTTACACCGGGGAGCTGTTTTTT.